The entry that follows covers one T cell receptor beta chain sequence. This clone came up once. The antigen it binds to is not known. One base away there is no much larger clone; base qualities are not given. The CDR3 regions of human TCRbeta chains were analyzed by immunosequencing. The authors' pipeline ran thus. Repertoire TCRs were matched against a reference library of SARS-CoV-2-specific TCRs generated with the MIRA antigen-specificity platform. Breadth meant the fraction of unique TCRs that were SARS-CoV-2-associated, whereas depth meant the fraction of total T cells that were SARS-CoV-2-associated. Each spike-specific TCR was assigned to its reactive spike region and to a CD4 or CD8 class using the MIRA data. Log10-transformed breadth and depth values were compared by one-way ANOVA with Sidak's multiple comparisons tests. TCRdb's version of the immuneACCESS table is confined to in-frame rearrangements and falls short of the full clone set. An unresolved V gene accounts for under half of the shortfall where checked; the remainder is of unknown origin. V and J calls and clone size are those listed in that table; D and trimming were worked out from the DNA. Here the sample has 120,000 or so clones; 70% to 90% occur a single time. The top ten clonotypes cover about 8.6% of the sample.

This specimen comes from a study of T cell responses to AZD1222 COVID-19 vaccine (dated by TCRdb to the early 2020s). Study-level background: AZD1222 recipients with second doses at about 4 weeks or about 12 weeks were pooled, because spike-specific TCR depth and breadth did not differ between schedules. A total of 230 to 250 trial participants underwent TCR sequencing, of whom about 200 received two doses of AZD1222 and about 25 received two doses of the MenACWY control vaccine. Trial participants were enrolled by age into subgroups of 18-55, 56-69 and 70-plus years, and around 140, 26 and 57 TCR-sequenced participants, respectively, were included in these subgroups. Summary of the overall study and its limitations: Vaccine-associated CD4 TCRs spanned the whole spike protein, with dominant responses in regions 160-218 and 743-854. Conclusions about previously exposed vaccinees were limited because only a handful of AZD1222 recipients were SARS-CoV-2 seropositive at baseline. The 56-69-year group was small, and its depth increase did not reach significance, likely because of low power. After two AZD1222 doses, both the breadth and the depth of spike-specific TCRs were significantly higher than at day 0 and than in MenACWY recipients. Reportedly, almost half of the unique spike-specific TCRs recognized epitopes lying outside the regions that are mutated in the B.1.351 and B.1.1.7 variants. Participants were mostly white British, with more females than males. The authors suggested clonal diversity may have been underestimated. Because no samples from the day 14 peak response were available, repertoires could be characterized only after the peak T cell response.

The CDR3 has 13 amino acids, counting the end cysteine and phenylalanine. Of the read, only the CDR3 DNA is kept; its 39 bases are in frame from base 1. V is clipped by 3 bases and J by 6 bases, and the sequence between their germline boundaries is 9 bases long. The CDR1 and CDR2 encoded by the germline V gene (reference sequence) are LNHDA and SQIVND. This specimen's time point label, per the study, means: baseline before first vaccination. Samples from vaccinated people were obtained from the UK trials COV001 and COV002, which included a single-blind randomized controlled phase 2/3 trial of AZD1222 (ChAdOx1 nCoV-19) in healthy adults. For TCRbeta chain sequencing, PBMC samples from trial participants were taken at day 0 and at day 28 after the second dose.

The sequences come from peripheral blood, collected on day 0 of AZD1222 vaccination. The chain links TRBV19 with TRBJ2-1, with a weak D call of TRBD1 (5 bases match). This sequence originates from an adult in good health. The nucleotide sequence reads as follows: TGTGCCAGTAGTATCCCAGGGTTCAATGAGCAGTTCTTC. This codes for CASSIPGFNEQFF.